Listed below are T cell receptor beta chains from one sample, sequenced in a study of blood T cells in healthy people across ages. TCRdb ran MiXCR on the 5' RACE reads and lists one entry per CDR3 protein. The table has hundreds of thousands of distinct CDR3 sequences, about 30% seen once; the top ten hold approximately 14%. Sequenced material: blood. These receptors were collected from a woman older than 75 in good health. CDR3s include the opening cysteine and the closing phenylalanine or tryptophan.

v_gene | CDR3aa
TRBV30 | CAWSVSDGNEQFF
TRBV29-1 | CSVDVSGGAQETQYF
TRBV12-3/TRBV12-4 | CASSPIRGDGYTF
TRBV28 | CASSSPRQGRDKKLFF
TRBV20-1 | CSAGGGTGKNIQYF
TRBV4-2 | CASSQLRSRDRVTDTQYF
TRBV27 | CASSSAAWTAEAFF
TRBV30 | CAWGSFGAFF
TRBV27 | CASSTSGWSYEQYF
TRBV7-7 | CARSTSGGATDTQYF
TRBV12-5 | CASGLGGPTGELFF
TRBV27 | CASSGRTSVGNEQYF
TRBV10-2 | CASSEGDGNQPQHF
TRBV7-9 | CASSLIRGGGVDEQYF
TRBV5-1 | CASSREPGLAANEQFF
TRBV7-8 | CASSLGDRVFNQPQHF